This TCR beta chain was sequenced for a study of graft-versus-host responses after intestinal transplantation. Study details: Grafts were multivisceral, liver-intestinal, or isolated intestinal. Study outcomes and limitations: The marrow of recipients harbored GvH clones, and ileum or blood showed some of them first.

The V gene's germline CDR1 is MNHEY and CDR2 SMNVEV (reference sequence). This CDR3 is built from 13 residues. V trimming: 3 bases; J trimming: 7 bases; junction bases outside the gene matches: 3. Responder cells labeled with CFSE (roughly 200,000) were co-plated with irradiated stimulator cells labeled with violet dye (roughly 200,000). Data came from immunoSEQ multiplex PCR; TCRdb stores just in-frame clones and leaves some out. This table holds some 24,000 clones, 40% found once. This clonotype originated in a human patient who received an intestinal transplant. The specimen was alloreactive CD4+ T cells from a mixed lymphocyte reaction culture, collected before intestinal transplant. Subset described: CFSE-low proliferating T cells sorted from roughly 6-day pre-transplant mixed lymphocyte reaction (GvH or HvG direction). The genes are TRBV27 and TRBJ1-2; 9 nucleotides align to TRBD1. CDR3 nucleotide sequence: TGTGCCAGCAGTTTTTTACAGGGGGCTGGCTACACCTTC. Its protein product is CASSFLQGAGYTF.